Listed below are T cell receptor beta chains from one sample, sequenced in a study of T cells in Graves' hyperthyroidism and ophthalmopathy. TCRdb re-analysed the multiplex PCR reads in MiXCR, keeping a single row per CDR3 protein. The sample yields 300,000 to 350,000 distinct CDR3 sequences, around 13% seen once. Sequenced: blood. Every receptor here comes from a young woman with Graves' hyperthyroidism. CDR3s include the opening cysteine and the closing phenylalanine or tryptophan. D genes are given only for firm matches. Not every row has a clone size; where given, it reads once, few, many or a size class.

D gene | J gene | clone size | V gene | CDR3 protein | CDR3 DNA
TRBD2 | TRBJ2-7 | many | TRBV20-1 | CSASGASVVAGAHEQYF | TGCAGTGCTAGTGGGGCCAGTGTGGTAGCGGGAGCCCACGAGCAGTACTTC
. | TRBJ1-5 | few | TRBV7-2 | CASSISGVQPQHF | TGTGCCAGCAGCATCTCAGGGGTTCAGCCCCAGCATTTT
TRBD2 | TRBJ2-4 | . | TRBV3-1 | CASSQDLTSGSNIQYF | TGTGCCAGCAGCCAAGATCTTACTAGCGGGTCCAACATTCAGTACTTC
. | TRBJ1-1 | many | TRBV10-1 | CASSEGSGEAFF | TGCGCCAGCAGTGAAGGCTCTGGAGAAGCTTTCTTT
. | TRBJ2-7 | many | TRBV7-8 | CASSSDNYEQYF | TGTGCCAGCAGCTCGGACAACTACGAGCAGTACTTC
. | TRBJ1-2 | . | TRBV5-6 | CASSSTGMDGYTF | TGTGCCAGCAGCTCAACAGGGATGGATGGCTACACCTTC
. | TRBJ1-5 | many | TRBV19 | CASSPGVGNQPQHF | TGTGCCAGTAGTCCAGGGGTTGGGAATCAGCCCCAGCATTTT
. | TRBJ1-5 | many | TRBV28 | CASGQNSNQPQHF | TGTGCCAGCGGACAAAATAGCAATCAGCCCCAGCATTTT
TRBD1 | TRBJ2-3 | . | TRBV10-3 | CAITGGVGTDTQYF | TGTGCCATCACAGGGGGAGTGGGAACAGATACGCAGTATTTT
TRBD1 | TRBJ1-2 | . | TRBV12-3/TRBV12-4 | CASSFDRGRFYGYTF | TGTGCCAGCAGTTTCGACAGGGGGCGCTTCTATGGCTACACCTTC
. | TRBJ1-3 | many | TRBV10-1 | CASSESGGNTIYF | TGCGCCAGCAGTGAGTCGGGAGGAAACACCATATATTTT
. | TRBJ1-2 | few | TRBV18 | CASSPGAAYGYTF | TGTGCCAGCTCACCGGGGGCAGCCTATGGCTACACCTTC
TRBD1 | TRBJ1-4 | many | TRBV11-2 | CASSQGGGSEKLFF | TGTGCCAGCAGCCAAGGGGGCGGGAGTGAAAAACTGTTTTTT
. | TRBJ1-5 | . | TRBV19 | CASSYEGGQPQHF | TGTGCCAGTAGTTACGAGGGTGGCCAGCCCCAGCATTTT
TRBD2 | TRBJ2-7 | . | TRBV28 | CASSPMGLAVTQQYF | TGTGCCAGCAGCCCTATGGGACTAGCGGTTACTCAGCAGTACTTC
. | TRBJ2-7 | many | TRBV7-2 | CASSKSVSYEQYF | TGTGCCAGCAGCAAAAGTGTCTCCTACGAGCAGTACTTC
TRBD1 | TRBJ1-6 | . | TRBV7-9 | CASSFRDSNSPLHF | TGTGCCAGCAGCTTCCGGGACAGCAATTCACCCCTCCACTTT
TRBD1 | TRBJ1-5 | many | TRBV6-1 | CASSWTGGNQPQHF | TGTGCCAGCAGTTGGACAGGGGGGAATCAGCCCCAGCATTTT
. | TRBJ1-6 | . | TRBV6-1 | CASSLLDESPLHF | TGTGCCAGCAGCCTCCTGGATGAGTCACCCCTCCACTTT
. | TRBJ2-2 | . | TRBV30 | CAWSPPAGELFF | TGTGCCTGGAGCCCCCCCGCCGGGGAGCTGTTTTTT
. | TRBJ2-5 | few | TRBV7-6 | CASSGWPQGKQETQYF | TGTGCCAGCAGCGGCTGGCCCCAGGGGAAACAAGAGACCCAGTACTTC
. | TRBJ2-3 | few | TRBV7-2 | CASSFPLDGVGSDTQYF | TGTGCCAGCAGCTTCCCGCTAGATGGGGTGGGATCAGATACGCAGTATTTT
TRBD1 | TRBJ1-3 | few | TRBV12-3/TRBV12-4 | CASSPRTGNFGNTIYF | TGTGCCAGCAGTCCCCGGACAGGGAACTTCGGAAACACCATATATTTT
. | TRBJ1-1 | many | TRBV28 | CATLLFANTEAFF | TGTGCCACTCTCTTATTTGCGAACACTGAAGCTTTCTTT
TRBD2 | TRBJ2-1 | many | TRBV2 | CAITPKTSGSNEQFF | TGTGCTATCACCCCGAAGACTAGCGGGAGCAATGAGCAGTTCTTC
TRBD2 | TRBJ2-1 | few | TRBV6-2/TRBV6-3 | CASSYSTSGAYNEQFF | TGTGCCAGCAGTTACTCGACTAGCGGAGCCTACAATGAGCAGTTCTTC
. | TRBJ1-1 | . | TRBV6-2/TRBV6-3 | CASWGLWAEDEAFF | TGTGCCAGCTGGGGGCTCTGGGCGGAAGATGAAGCTTTCTTT
. | TRBJ2-5 | many | TRBV11-2 | CASSLVGRGGARETQYF | TGTGCCAGCAGCTTAGTAGGCCGGGGTGGGGCTCGGGAGACCCAGTACTTC
. | TRBJ1-2 | . | TRBV6-2/TRBV6-3 | CASSDPCLYGYTF | TGTGCCAGCAGTGACCCTTGTCTGTATGGCTACACCTTC
. | TRBJ2-7 | many | TRBV7-9 | CASTWGHTYEQYF | TGTGCCAGCACCTGGGGCCACACCTACGAGCAGTACTTC
. | TRBJ2-7 | . | TRBV5-1 | CASSPSYGAMSSYEQYF | TGCGCCAGCAGCCCCTCATATGGGGCGATGAGCTCCTACGAGCAGTACTTC
. | TRBJ1-1 | many | TRBV28 | CASRSGERFDTEAFF | TGTGCCAGCAGAAGTGGGGAGCGGTTCGACACTGAAGCTTTCTTT
. | TRBJ1-1 | . | TRBV29-1 | CSVVRGSEAFF | TGCAGCGTTGTTCGGGGTTCTGAAGCTTTCTTT
. | TRBJ2-1 | . | TRBV7-8 | CASSLREDEQFF | TGTGCCAGCAGCTTACGAGAAGATGAGCAGTTCTTC
TRBD1 | TRBJ2-7 | . | TRBV28 | CAAGGYEQYF | TGTGCCGCAGGGGGCTACGAGCAGTACTTC
. | TRBJ1-5 | few | TRBV13 | CASSLGPSGGNQPQHF | TGTGCCAGCAGCTTAGGGCCATCTGGTGGCAATCAGCCCCAGCATTTT
TRBD1 | TRBJ1-1 | . | TRBV28 | CASRRTGVNTEAFF | TGTGCCAGCAGACGCACAGGGGTGAACACTGAAGCTTTCTTT
. | TRBJ2-3 | . | TRBV7-9 | CASSWGDSTDTQYF | TGTGCCAGCAGCTGGGGAGACTCGACAGATACGCAGTATTTT
TRBD1 | TRBJ1-1 | many | TRBV25-1 | CASSDVGTGMVAFF | TGTGCCAGCAGTGACGTCGGGACAGGGATGGTGGCTTTCTTT
. | TRBJ1-1 | few | TRBV27 | CASSVSEGDTEAFF | TGTGCCAGCAGCGTCTCGGAGGGGGACACTGAAGCTTTCTTT
. | TRBJ2-1 | many | TRBV11-2 | CASSGRDSRNEQFF | TGTGCCAGCAGCGGGCGGGACAGCCGCAATGAGCAGTTCTTC
. | TRBJ1-5 | many | TRBV3-1 | CASSQGVSPAQPQHF | TGTGCCAGCAGCCAAGGCGTGTCGCCCGCCCAGCCCCAGCATTTT
TRBD2 | TRBJ2-7 | many | TRBV29-1 | CSVVLAGAYEQYF | TGCAGCGTTGTTCTAGCGGGGGCCTACGAGCAGTACTTC
. | TRBJ2-2 | . | TRBV11-2 | CASSQPRVSRTENTGELFF | TGCGCCAGCAGCCAACCCAGGGTTAGTAGGACGGAGAACACCGGGGAGCTGTTTTTT
. | TRBJ2-3 | few | TRBV19 | CASTPAGGNTDTQYF | TGTGCCAGTACTCCGGCAGGGGGGAACACAGATACGCAGTATTTT